The sequence of this T cell receptor (beta chain) was determined in a study of vaccination and CD4 T cells after COVID-19. Study context: The cells in question were stimulated using overlapping spike peptides derived from SARS-CoV-2, HCoV-NL63, HCoV-OC43 and HCoV-229E.

Notes on this clonotype: The antigen is undetermined.

This CDR3 spans 14 amino acids. The germline V gene has CDR1 MNHEY and CDR2 SVGAGI. Trimming removed 2 bases at V and 1 base at J, with 5 bases between. CD4+ T cells that had been cultured provided DNA sequenced with the Oncomine TCR Beta short-read assay. Researchers extracted genomic DNA from CD4+ T cells that had been cultured. Each CDR3 protein gets one entry after TCRdb re-called the PCR reads with MiXCR. The sample has about 9,600 distinct CDR3 sequences, around 35% seen once; the top ten hold less than 25%. This sample's treatment: roughly 11-day PBMC culture with coronavirus spike peptide pools or control peptides (ViraFEST assay). Collection of the unexposed donor's CD4+ T cells took place before the COVID-19 pandemic (2011-2018).

The chain links TRBV6-5 to TRBJ1-4; D is possibly TRBD1 (5 bases). This clonotype was obtained from a human donor in good health. Sequencing was carried out using CD4+ T cells from blood, cultured in vitro. CDR3 sequence: CASSYRGTNEKLFF. In DNA form, the CDR3 reads TGTGCCAGCAGTTACAGGGGAACTAATGAAAAACTGTTTTTT.